The 21 T cell receptor beta chains reported below all come from one sample, sequenced in a study of blood T cell repertoires in COVID-19. The protocol was immunoSEQ multiplex PCR, while the TCRdb copy is restricted to in-frame clones and leaves out a portion. The sample records just over 60,000 clones, 65% to 80% being singletons. Sequenced input: peripheral blood. These receptor sequences come from a man in his sixties with acute or convalescent COVID-19.

This clone was observed a single time. The V call is TRBV5-1, the J call TRBJ1-2, with TRBD1 matching 11 bases. The V gene end was trimmed by 3 bases and the J gene end by 5 bases; junction bases not matched to a gene: 6. In germline, CDR1 is SGHRS, CDR2 YFSETQ. The CDR3 sequence is 15 residues long. CDR3 region: CASSSIRDRGYGYTF. Written as DNA, the CDR3 is TGCGCCAGCAGCTCGATCCGGGACAGGGGGTATGGCTACACCTTC.

The J gene is TRBJ1-1, the V gene TRBV6-5; 11 bases fit TRBD1. Germline V CDR1 and CDR2: MNHEY, SVGAGI. The CDR3 is 14 residues long. The junction had 6 bases not matched to a gene; V was cut back by 7 bases and J by 5 bases. The CDR3 loop reads CASKRDRGFTEAFF. The CDR3 DNA reads TGTGCCAGCAAGCGGGACAGGGGGTTTACTGAAGCTTTCTTT.

CDR3 residues: CASSETIEGSETQYF. The DNA of the CDR3 is TGTGCCAGCAGTGAAACTATAGAAGGGAGTGAGACCCAGTACTTC. The chain links TRBV6-1 to TRBJ2-5, with TRBD2 as a possible D gene (5 bases). V lost 2 bases and J 5 bases, leaving 15 bases between the germline ends. CDR3 length equals 15 residues. Germline-derived CDR1 and CDR2 are MNHNS and SASEGT.

The J gene is TRBJ1-1, the V gene TRBV7-9; 10 bases are a match to TRBD1. With 4 bases clipped from V and 1 base from J, the junction kept 0 bases outside the gene matches. In germline, CDR1 is SEHNR, CDR2 FQNEAQ (reference sequence). CDR3 size: 14 residues. The CDR3 reads CASSWTGGNTEAFF. For the CDR3, the DNA is TGTGCCAGCAGCTGGACAGGGGGGAACACTGAAGCTTTCTTT.

This chain links TRBV30 with TRBJ2-3, with a tentative D call TRBD2 (5 bases). CDR3 size: 17 residues. Trimming stripped 0 bases from V and 0 bases from J, with 16 bases between. The V gene's germline CDR1 is GTSNPN and CDR2 SVGIG (reference sequence). The CDR3 protein is CAWSVQAVITSTDTQYF. The CDR3 DNA reads TGTGCCTGGAGTGTACAAGCGGTAATTACTAGCACAGATACGCAGTATTTT.

The V and J genes are TRBV10-2 and TRBJ2-1; no firm D call. The CDR3 covers 15 residues. V shed 4 bases and J shed 1 base, with 11 bases lying between them. The germline CDR1 and CDR2 sequences are WSHSY and SAAADI. The CDR3 DNA is TGCGCCAGCAGTGGAGCCCGAGGTTCCTACAATGAGCAGTTCTTC. This gives the protein CASSGARGSYNEQFF.

This clone occurred a few times. The J gene is TRBJ1-5, the V gene TRBV18; 8 nucleotides match TRBD1. Looked up from germline, CDR1 is KGHSH and CDR2 is LQKENI. V lost 6 bases, J lost 1 base, and 5 bases stayed unmatched. This CDR3 region has 15 residues. The CDR3: CASSGRTGSNQPQHF. The DNA for the CDR3 is TGTGCCAGCTCGGGGCGGACAGGGAGCAATCAGCCCCAGCATTTT. Complete variable domain (other parts from reference TRBV18 and TRBJ1-5): NAGVMQNPRHLVRRRGQEARLRCSPMKGHSHVYWYRQLPEEGLKFMVYLQKENIIDESGMPKERFSAEFPKEGPSILRIQQVVRGDSAAYFCASSGRTGSNQPQHFGDGTRLSIL.

This clone is a singleton in its sample. V is TRBV5-4 and J is TRBJ2-5, with TRBD2 as a possible D gene (6 bases). Per the germline V gene, CDR1 is SGHNT and CDR2 is YYREEE (reference sequence). Trimming stripped 1 base from V and 5 bases from J, with 18 bases between. This CDR3 is 16 amino acids long. As DNA, the CDR3 is TGTGCCAGCAGCTTGTATGGGGGAGGAGGGTTTGAGACCCAGTACTTC. Its protein is CASSLYGGGGFETQYF.

The rearrangement uses TRBV11-2 and TRBJ2-1; TRBD2 matches 13 bases. CDR1 and CDR2 from the germline V gene are SGHAT and FQNNGV. Trimming removed 0 bases from V and 9 bases from J; junction bases left unmatched: 5. The length of the CDR3 is 16 residues. The CDR3 is CASSLEWTSGSFEQFF. The DNA of the CDR3 is TGTGCCAGCAGCTTAGAATGGACTAGCGGGAGCTTTGAGCAGTTCTTC.

This chain joins TRBV5-1 and TRBJ2-2; TRBD2 aligns across 9 bases. CDR1 SGHRS and CDR2 YFSETQ come from the germline V gene. J lost 0 bases, V lost 1 base, and 7 bases had no gene match. The CDR3 has 18 amino acids. CDR3 sequence: CASSLFLAGSTNTGELFF. The DNA for the CDR3 is TGCGCCAGCAGCTTGTTCCTAGCGGGGAGTACGAACACCGGGGAGCTGTTTTTT.

J is TRBJ2-2 and V is TRBV6-5; D may be TRBD1 (6 bases). Trimming stripped 4 bases from V and 6 bases from J, with 15 bases between. Germline assignment: CDR1 MNHEY and CDR2 SVGAGI. The CDR3 has 15 amino acids. CDR3: CASSSEGGRAGELFF. The CDR3 DNA is TGTGCCAGCAGTTCAGAAGGGGGAAGGGCCGGGGAGCTGTTTTTT.

With regard to this clone: Other nucleotide sequences in the sample specify the same CDR3. The CDR3 reads CASSADRGGHNEQFF. CDR3 sequence (DNA): TGTGCCAGCAGCGCCGATAGAGGGGGTCACAATGAGCAGTTCTTC. This rearrangement joins TRBV2 to TRBJ2-1; D may be TRBD1 (6 bases). V dropped 6 bases and J dropped 5 bases, with 17 bases sitting between them. CDR1 is SNHLY, CDR2 FYNNEI, per germline. This CDR3 region has 15 residues.

CDR3 nucleotides: TGCGCCAGCAGCCCGACACCTTTAACCGGGGAGCTGTTTTTT. Translation gives CASSPTPLTGELFF. The genes are TRBV4-1 and TRBJ2-2, with D unresolved. This CDR3 is built from 14 residues. Germline CDR1 MGHRA, CDR2 YSYEKL. V was clipped by 4 bases and J by 5 bases, with 11 bases between them.

This chain connects TRBV5-1 to TRBJ2-3; TRBD1 agrees at 8 bases. The CDR3 loop spans 16 amino acids. Germline V gene lookup returns CDR1 SGHRS and CDR2 YFSETQ. After removal of 4 bases from V and 2 bases from J, the junction contained 9 bases not matched to a gene. CDR3: CASSLDRVGATDTQYF. CDR3 coding DNA: TGCGCCAGCAGCCTGGACAGGGTAGGGGCCACAGATACGCAGTATTTT. The entire variable domain, with the rest obtained from reference TRBV5-1 and TRBJ2-3, is as follows: KAGVTQTPRYLIKTRGQQVTLSCSPISGHRSVSWYQQTPGQGLQFLFEYFSETQRNKGNFPGRFSGRQFSNSRSEMNVSTLELGDSALYLCASSLDRVGATDTQYFGPGTRLTVL.

A word on this clone: Other DNA sequences of this sample code for an identical CDR3. This chain uses TRBV3-1 (or the pseudogene TRBV3-2) with TRBJ2-3; 7 bases agree with TRBD1. Losses at the gene ends were 4 bases for V and 4 bases for J; bases not matched to a gene: 2. CDR3 length: 13 amino acids. The germline V gene encodes CDR1 LGHDT and CDR2 YNNKEL (reference sequence). The CDR3: CASSRQGADTQYF. The CDR3 bases are TGTGCCAGCAGCCGACAGGGAGCAGATACGCAGTATTTT.

The V call is TRBV7-2, the J call TRBJ1-2; possible D gene TRBD1, 6 bases. The V gene lost 1 base and the J gene lost 3 bases, with 9 bases spanning the gap. In germline, CDR1 is SGHTA, CDR2 FQGNSA. There are 14 residues in the CDR3. CDR3 residues: CASSLGAGDYGYTF. CDR3 bases: TGTGCCAGCAGCTTAGGGGCAGGGGACTATGGCTACACCTTC.

The J gene is TRBJ1-1, the V gene TRBV28, with 8 bases fitting TRBD1. V lost 7 bases and J lost 6; bases outside the gene matches: 13. Germline V gene data show CDR1 as MDHEN and CDR2 as SYDVKM. The CDR3 covers 15 residues. The DNA for the CDR3 is TGTGCCAGCACTCAACCCCAGGGGGCAGGAGCTGAAGCTTTCTTT. This translates into CASTQPQGAGAEAFF.

The rearrangement links TRBV30 to TRBJ1-5, with 8 bases that match TRBD1. Germline trimming cut 3 bases from V and 6 bases from J; bases unmatched to any gene: 10. This CDR3 spans 15 amino acids. In germline, CDR1 is GTSNPN, CDR2 SVGIG (reference sequence). The CDR3 reads CAWSPPDREIQPQHF. CDR3 nucleotide sequence: TGTGCCTGGAGCCCCCCGGACAGGGAGATTCAGCCCCAGCATTTT. The variable domain in full, completed from reference TRBV30 and TRBJ1-5, reads SQTIHQWPATLVQPVGSPLSLECTVEGTSNPNLYWYRQAAGRGLQLLFYSVGIGQISSEVPQNLSASRPQDRQFILSSKKLLLSDSGFYLCAWSPPDREIQPQHFGDGTRLSIL.

This clone was recorded once. The J gene is TRBJ2-7, the V gene TRBV7-8; 13 nucleotides agree with TRBD2. The V segment lost 2 bases and the J segment 0 bases; nucleotides outside the gene matches: 4. CDR1 is SGHVS and CDR2 is FQNEAQ in the germline V gene. The CDR3 is 17 residues long. The DNA for the CDR3 is TGTGCCAGCAGCTTACGTAGGACTAGCGGGAGCTCCTACGAGCAGTACTTC. Its protein is CASSLRRTSGSSYEQYF.

The rearrangement joins TRBV27 to TRBJ2-7; D is ambiguous. The CDR3 loop spans 16 amino acids. Trimming shortened V by 5 bases and J by 0 bases, and 17 bases separated the two germline ends. Looked up from germline, CDR1 is MNHEY and CDR2 is SMNVEV (reference sequence). CDR3 bases: TGTGCCAGCAGTCCAACCTTGAGACATACCTCCTACGAGCAGTACTTC. Its translation is CASSPTLRHTSYEQYF.

J is TRBJ1-4 and V is TRBV6-5; a possible D gene is TRBD1 (6 bases). The germline V gene has CDR1 MNHEY and CDR2 SVGAGI. The ends were cut back, 3 bases at V and 8 bases at J, with 13 bases in the middle. The CDR3 runs to 14 residues. In DNA, the CDR3 is TGTGCCAGCAGTTATGGGGGGGCTTGGGAAAAACTGTTTTTT. Translating gives CASSYGGAWEKLFF.